Listed below are T cell receptor beta chains from one sample, sequenced in a study of T-cell memory formation after mild COVID-19. TCRdb itself ran the 5' RACE reads through MiXCR, one entry per CDR3 protein. The table has 550,000 to 600,000 distinct CDR3 sequences, 17% seen once; the top ten hold just over 8%. Sequencing was performed on PBMCs or a T cell subset sorted from them (not recorded which). These receptors all stem from an adult woman who had mild COVID-19 (a few samples of this study predate the infection). Cell type and time point are not known. Each CDR3 is given with its conserved first and last residue. Fields, in order: clone size, D gene, CDR3 length, V gene, J gene, CDR3 protein, CDR3 DNA. The D gene is left open where the match is weak. Clone size, where shown, is once, few, many, or a class for clones that have expanded.

>once|TRBD2|18|TRBV20-1|TRBJ2-7
CSARDRWGLAGGSYEQYF
TGCAGTGCTAGAGATCGTTGGGGACTAGCGGGAGGATCCTACGAGCAGTACTTC
>many|NA|17|TRBV21-1|TRBJ1-3
CASSKSGTANSGNTIYF
TGTGCCAGCAGCAAGAGTGGGACGGCAAACTCTGGAAACACCATATATTTT
>few|TRBD1|15|TRBV9|TRBJ2-7
CASSVTGTGGYEQYF
TGTGCCAGCAGCGTCACCGGGACAGGGGGATACGAGCAGTACTTC
>once|NA|15|TRBV7-9|TRBJ2-1
CASSLEGGMFNEQFF
TGTGCCAGCAGCTTAGAAGGGGGAATGTTCAATGAGCAGTTCTTC
>few|NA|13|TRBV7-9|TRBJ1-4
CAGTQGKNEKLFF
TGTGCCGGGACCCAGGGTAAAAATGAAAAACTGTTTTTT
>NA|TRBD2|17|TRBV7-6|TRBJ2-1
CASSYGLAGALMNEQFF
TGTGCCAGCAGTTACGGACTAGCGGGAGCATTAATGAATGAGCAGTTCTTC
>few|TRBD2|16|TRBV6-2/TRBV6-3|TRBJ2-2
CASRTSGRANTGELFF
TGTGCCAGCAGAACCAGCGGGAGGGCCAACACCGGGGAGCTGTTTTTT
>NA|TRBD2|15|TRBV3-1|TRBJ2-7
CASSQAGTSGNQQYF
TGTGCCAGCAGCCAAGCCGGGACTAGCGGGAACCAGCAGTACTTC
>few|NA|15|TRBV4-1|TRBJ2-4
CASSQIGVAMNIQYF
TGCGCCAGCAGCCAAATAGGGGTAGCTATGAACATTCAGTACTTC
>NA|TRBD2|16|TRBV3-1|TRBJ2-3
CASSPELAGGPHTQYF
TGTGCCAGCAGCCCCGAACTAGCGGGAGGGCCGCATACGCAGTATTTT
>NA|TRBD2|17|TRBV7-8|TRBJ2-7
CASSSRRGLAGTYEQYF
TGTGCCAGCAGCTCTAGACGCGGACTAGCGGGAACCTACGAGCAGTACTTC
>NA|TRBD1|17|TRBV27|TRBJ1-6
CASTKTGGGGMYSPLHF
TGTGCCAGCACCAAGACAGGGGGCGGTGGTATGTATTCACCCCTCCACTTT
>NA|NA|13|TRBV20-1|TRBJ2-5
CSARRGRLKTQYF
TGCAGTGCTAGAAGAGGCCGCTTGAAGACCCAGTACTTC
>few|NA|17|TRBV15|TRBJ2-2
CATSREIGGGGTGELFF
TGTGCCACCAGCAGAGAAATTGGTGGGGGCGGGACCGGGGAGCTGTTTTTT
>NA|NA|16|TRBV2|TRBJ2-1
CASSDIEAPSYNEQFF
TGTGCCAGCAGTGATATTGAGGCACCTTCCTACAATGAGCAGTTCTTC
>few|TRBD1|15|TRBV6-1|TRBJ1-1
CASRSRGRGLTEAFF
TGTGCCAGCAGAAGCAGGGGCAGGGGGCTCACTGAAGCTTTCTTT
>NA|TRBD2|17|TRBV5-1|TRBJ2-1
CASSLFWGLASGNEQFF
TGCGCCAGCAGCTTGTTTTGGGGACTAGCGTCGGGGAATGAGCAGTTCTTC
>NA|NA|12|TRBV12-3/TRBV12-4|TRBJ1-2
CASRGFGGGYTF
TGTGCCAGCAGAGGTTTCGGGGGTGGCTACACCTTC
>NA|NA|14|TRBV4-1|TRBJ2-7
CASSQPGQVYEQYF
TGCGCCAGCAGCCAACCCGGTCAGGTCTACGAGCAGTACTTC
>NA|NA|18|TRBV7-3|TRBJ2-6
CASSQKGRRIFGANVLTF
TGTGCCAGCAGCCAAAAAGGGCGGCGTATTTTTGGGGCCAACGTCCTGACTTTC
>NA|TRBD2|15|TRBV11-1|TRBJ2-1
CASSSETSGENEQFF
TGTGCCAGCAGCAGCGAGACTAGCGGGGAGAATGAGCAGTTCTTC
>NA|NA|18|TRBV15|TRBJ1-2
CATSRDDSADTEYYGYTF
TGTGCCACCAGCAGAGATGACTCGGCAGACACGGAGTACTATGGCTACACCTTC
>NA|NA|14|TRBV7-8|TRBJ2-1
CASSLLGKHNEQFF
TGTGCCAGCAGCTTGTTGGGTAAACACAATGAGCAGTTCTTC
>NA|TRBD2|18|TRBV7-2|TRBJ2-3
CASSLAAGLAGDTDTQYF
TGTGCCAGCAGCTTAGCGGCCGGACTAGCGGGGGACACAGATACGCAGTATTTT
>few|NA|13|TRBV3-1|TRBJ2-1
CASTHGTGGEQFF
TGTGCCAGCACACATGGGACTGGGGGTGAGCAGTTCTTC
>NA|TRBD1|14|TRBV7-9|TRBJ2-3
CASSGDSSTDTQYF
TGTGCCAGCAGTGGGGACAGTAGCACAGATACGCAGTATTTT
>few|TRBD1|17|TRBV12-3/TRBV12-4|TRBJ2-7
CASSLSVSGTGPYEQYF
TGTGCCAGCAGTTTAAGTGTGTCTGGGACAGGGCCCTACGAGCAGTACTTC
>few|TRBD2|16|TRBV24-1|TRBJ2-1
CATSVHSGGSYNEQFF
TGTGCCACCAGTGTCCATAGCGGGGGCTCCTACAATGAGCAGTTCTTC
>NA|NA|13|TRBV19|TRBJ1-2
CASSNEGIGGYTF
TGTGCCAGTAGTAACGAGGGGATTGGTGGCTACACCTTC
>NA|NA|15|TRBV20-1|TRBJ1-6
CSASLGPLGDSPLHF
TGCAGTGCTAGTCTGGGCCCCCTAGGGGATTCACCCCTCCACTTT